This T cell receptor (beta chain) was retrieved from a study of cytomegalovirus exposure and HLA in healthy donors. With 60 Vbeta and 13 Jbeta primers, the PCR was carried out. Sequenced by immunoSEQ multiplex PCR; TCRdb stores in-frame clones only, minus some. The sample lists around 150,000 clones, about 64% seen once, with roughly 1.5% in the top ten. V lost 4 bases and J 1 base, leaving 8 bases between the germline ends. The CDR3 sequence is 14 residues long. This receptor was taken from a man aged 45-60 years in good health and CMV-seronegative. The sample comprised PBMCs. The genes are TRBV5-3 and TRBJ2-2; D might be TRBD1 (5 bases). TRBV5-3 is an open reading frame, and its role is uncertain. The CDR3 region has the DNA TGTGCCAGAAGCCTAGACAGGAACACCGGGGAGCTGTTTTTT. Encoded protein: CARSLDRNTGELFF.